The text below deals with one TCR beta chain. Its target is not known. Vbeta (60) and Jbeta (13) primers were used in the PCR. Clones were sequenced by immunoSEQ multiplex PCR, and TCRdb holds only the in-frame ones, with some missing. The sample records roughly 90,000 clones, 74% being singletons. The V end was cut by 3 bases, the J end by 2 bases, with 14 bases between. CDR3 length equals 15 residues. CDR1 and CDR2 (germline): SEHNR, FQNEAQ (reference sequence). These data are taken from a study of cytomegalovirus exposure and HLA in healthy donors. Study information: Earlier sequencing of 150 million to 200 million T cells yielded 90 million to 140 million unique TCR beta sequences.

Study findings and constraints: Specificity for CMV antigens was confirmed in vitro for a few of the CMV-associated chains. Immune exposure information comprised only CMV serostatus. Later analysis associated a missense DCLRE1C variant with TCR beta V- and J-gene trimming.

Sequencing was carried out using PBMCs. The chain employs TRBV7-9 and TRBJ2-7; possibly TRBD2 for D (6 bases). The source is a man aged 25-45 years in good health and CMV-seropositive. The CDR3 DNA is TGTGCCAGCAGCTTTGGGGGACTTTCCACCTACGAGCAGTACTTC. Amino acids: CASSFGGLSTYEQYF. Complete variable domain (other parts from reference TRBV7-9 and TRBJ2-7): DTGVSQNPRHKITKRGQNVTFRCDPISEHNRLYWYRQTLGQGPEFLTYFQNEAQLEKSRLLSDRFSAERPKGSFSTLEIQRTEQGDSAMYLCASSFGGLSTYEQYFGPGTRLTVT.